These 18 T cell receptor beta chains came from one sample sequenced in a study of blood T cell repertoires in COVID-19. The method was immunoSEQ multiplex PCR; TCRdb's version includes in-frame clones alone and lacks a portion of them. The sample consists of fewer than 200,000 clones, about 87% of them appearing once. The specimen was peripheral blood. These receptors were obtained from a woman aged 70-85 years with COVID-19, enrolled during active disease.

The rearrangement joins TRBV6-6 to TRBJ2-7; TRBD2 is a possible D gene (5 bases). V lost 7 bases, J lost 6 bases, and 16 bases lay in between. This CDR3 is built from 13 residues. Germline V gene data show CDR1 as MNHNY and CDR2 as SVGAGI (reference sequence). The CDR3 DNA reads TGTGCCAGCACTCCAACCTCGCGGGCCGAGCAGTACTTC. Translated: CASTPTSRAEQYF.

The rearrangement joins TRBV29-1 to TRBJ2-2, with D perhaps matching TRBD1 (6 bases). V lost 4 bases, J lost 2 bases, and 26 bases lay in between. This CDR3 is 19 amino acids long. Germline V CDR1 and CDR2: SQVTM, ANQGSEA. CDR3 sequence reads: CSVVSGTGWTASNTGELFF. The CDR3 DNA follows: TGCAGCGTTGTGTCCGGGACCGGGTGGACAGCCTCAAACACCGGGGAGCTGTTTTTT.

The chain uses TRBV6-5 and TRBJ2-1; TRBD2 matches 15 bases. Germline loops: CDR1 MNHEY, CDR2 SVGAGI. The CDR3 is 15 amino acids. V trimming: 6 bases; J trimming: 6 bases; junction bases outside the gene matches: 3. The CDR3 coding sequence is TGTGCCAGCAGAGCGGGACTAGCGGGAGGCAATGAGCAGTTCTTC. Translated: CASRAGLAGGNEQFF.

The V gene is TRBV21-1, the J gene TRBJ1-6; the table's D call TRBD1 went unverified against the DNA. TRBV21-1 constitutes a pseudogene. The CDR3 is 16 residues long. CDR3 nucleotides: TGTGCCAGCCCCCGGACAGGGGAGACCTATAATTCACCCCTCCACTTT. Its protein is CASPRTGETYNSPLHF.

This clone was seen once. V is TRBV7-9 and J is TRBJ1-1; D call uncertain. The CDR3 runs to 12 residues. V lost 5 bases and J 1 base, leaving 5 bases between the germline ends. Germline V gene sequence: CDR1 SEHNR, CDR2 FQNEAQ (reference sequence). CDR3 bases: TGTGCCAGCAGCCACAGGAACACTGAAGCTTTCTTT. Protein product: CASSHRNTEAFF.

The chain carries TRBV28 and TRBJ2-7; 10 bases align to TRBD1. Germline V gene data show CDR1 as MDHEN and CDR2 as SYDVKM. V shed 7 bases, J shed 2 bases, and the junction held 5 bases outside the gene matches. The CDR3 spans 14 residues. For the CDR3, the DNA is TGTGCCAGCATTCCGGGACAGGGGACCTACGAGCAGTACTTC. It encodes CASIPGQGTYEQYF.

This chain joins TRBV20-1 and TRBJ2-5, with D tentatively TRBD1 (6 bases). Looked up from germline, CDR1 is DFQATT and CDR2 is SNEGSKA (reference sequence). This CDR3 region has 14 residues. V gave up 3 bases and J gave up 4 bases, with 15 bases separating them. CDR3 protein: CSASPGVWGETQYF. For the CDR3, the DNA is TGCAGTGCTAGTCCAGGGGTTTGGGGAGAGACCCAGTACTTC.

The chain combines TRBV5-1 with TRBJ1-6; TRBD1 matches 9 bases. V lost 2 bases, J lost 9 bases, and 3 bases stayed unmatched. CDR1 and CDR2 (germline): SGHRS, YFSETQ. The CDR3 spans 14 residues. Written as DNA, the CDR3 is TGCGCCAGCAGCTTCGGGGACAGGGTTTCACCCCTCCACTTT. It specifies CASSFGDRVSPLHF.

CDR3 nucleotide sequence: TGTGCCAGCAGCTCGAACAGCTATTTAGGAGGCTACACCTTC. Its protein is CASSSNSYLGGYTF. The chain is built from TRBV7-2 and TRBJ1-2; D gene unclear. Per the germline V gene, CDR1 is SGHTA and CDR2 is FQGNSA. The V and J ends lost 4 bases and 8 bases respectively, with 17 bases between them. There are 14 residues in the CDR3.

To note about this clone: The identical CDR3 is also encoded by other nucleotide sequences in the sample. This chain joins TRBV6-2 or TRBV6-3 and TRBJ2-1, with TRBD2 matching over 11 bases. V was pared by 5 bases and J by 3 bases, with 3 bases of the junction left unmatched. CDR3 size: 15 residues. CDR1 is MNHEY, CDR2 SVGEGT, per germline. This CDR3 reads CASSTGTSGYNEQFF. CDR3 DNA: TGTGCCAGCAGTACCGGGACTAGCGGCTACAATGAGCAGTTCTTC.

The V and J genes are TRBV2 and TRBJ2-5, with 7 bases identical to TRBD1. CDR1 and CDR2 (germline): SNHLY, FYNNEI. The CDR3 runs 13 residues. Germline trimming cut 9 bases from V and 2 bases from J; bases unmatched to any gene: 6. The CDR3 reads CARISGQQETQYF. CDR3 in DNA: TGTGCCAGGATTTCGGGACAGCAAGAGACCCAGTACTTC.

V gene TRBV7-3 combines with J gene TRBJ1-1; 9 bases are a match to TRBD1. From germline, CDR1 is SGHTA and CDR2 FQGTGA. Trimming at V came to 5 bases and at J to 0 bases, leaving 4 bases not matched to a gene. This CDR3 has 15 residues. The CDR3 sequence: CASSLGQGLNTEAFF. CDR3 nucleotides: TGTGCCAGCAGCCTGGGACAGGGCCTGAACACTGAAGCTTTCTTT.

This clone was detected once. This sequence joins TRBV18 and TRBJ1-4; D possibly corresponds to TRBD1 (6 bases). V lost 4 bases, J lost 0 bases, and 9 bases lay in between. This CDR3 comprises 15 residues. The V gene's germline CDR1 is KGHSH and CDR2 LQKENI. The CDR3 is CASSLDRTTNEKLFF. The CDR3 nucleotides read TGTGCCAGCTCACTGGACAGAACAACTAATGAAAAACTGTTTTTT.

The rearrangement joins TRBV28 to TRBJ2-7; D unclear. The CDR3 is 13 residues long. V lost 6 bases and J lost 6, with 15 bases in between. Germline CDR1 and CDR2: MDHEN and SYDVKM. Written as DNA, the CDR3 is TGTGCCAGCAGACCTCAAGCAGGATCCGAGCAGTACTTC. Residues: CASRPQAGSEQYF.

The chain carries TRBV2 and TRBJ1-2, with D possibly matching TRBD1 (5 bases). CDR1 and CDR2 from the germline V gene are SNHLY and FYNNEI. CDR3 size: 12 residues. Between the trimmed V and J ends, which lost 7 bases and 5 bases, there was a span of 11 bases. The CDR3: CASTRGGYGYTF. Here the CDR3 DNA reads TGTGCCAGCACCCGGGGGGGGTATGGCTACACCTTC.

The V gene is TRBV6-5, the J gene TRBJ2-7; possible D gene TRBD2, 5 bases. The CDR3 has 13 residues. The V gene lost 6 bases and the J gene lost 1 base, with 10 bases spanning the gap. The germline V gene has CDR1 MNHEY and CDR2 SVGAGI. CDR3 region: CASRSGESYEQYF. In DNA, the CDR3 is TGTGCCAGCAGGTCTGGGGAGTCCTACGAGCAGTACTTC.

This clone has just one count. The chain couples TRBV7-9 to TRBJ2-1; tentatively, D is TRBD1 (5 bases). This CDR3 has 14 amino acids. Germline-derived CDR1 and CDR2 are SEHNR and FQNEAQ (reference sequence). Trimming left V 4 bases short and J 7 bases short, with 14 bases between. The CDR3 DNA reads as TGTGCCAGCAGCTCCAGACAGTTCTGGAATGAGCAGTTCTTC. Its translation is CASSSRQFWNEQFF.

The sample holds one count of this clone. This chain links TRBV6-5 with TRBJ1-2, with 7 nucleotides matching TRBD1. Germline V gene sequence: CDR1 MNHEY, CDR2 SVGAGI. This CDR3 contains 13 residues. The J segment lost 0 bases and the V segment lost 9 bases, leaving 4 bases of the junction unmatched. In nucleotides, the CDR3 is TGTGCCAGTCAACAGGGGACTAACTATGGCTACACCTTC. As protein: CASQQGTNYGYTF.